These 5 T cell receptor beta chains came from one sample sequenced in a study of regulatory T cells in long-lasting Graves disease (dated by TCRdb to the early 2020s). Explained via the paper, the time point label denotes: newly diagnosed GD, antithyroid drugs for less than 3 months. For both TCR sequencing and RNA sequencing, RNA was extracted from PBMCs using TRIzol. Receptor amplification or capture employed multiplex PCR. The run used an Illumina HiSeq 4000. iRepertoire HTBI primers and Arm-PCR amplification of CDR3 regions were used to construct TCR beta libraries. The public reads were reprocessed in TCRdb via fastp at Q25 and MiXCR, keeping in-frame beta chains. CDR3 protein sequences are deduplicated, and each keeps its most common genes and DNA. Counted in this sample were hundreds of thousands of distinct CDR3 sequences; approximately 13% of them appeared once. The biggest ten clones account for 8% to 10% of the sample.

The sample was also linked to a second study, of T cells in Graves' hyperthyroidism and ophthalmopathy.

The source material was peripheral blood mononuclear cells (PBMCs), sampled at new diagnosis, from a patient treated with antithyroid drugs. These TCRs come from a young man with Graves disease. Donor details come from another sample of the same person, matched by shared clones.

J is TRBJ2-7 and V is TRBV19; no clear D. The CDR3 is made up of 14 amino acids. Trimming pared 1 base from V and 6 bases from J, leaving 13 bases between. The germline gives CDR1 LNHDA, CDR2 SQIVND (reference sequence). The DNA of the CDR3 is TGTGCCAGTAGTATAGGGGCAGGACCCCGCGAGCAGTACTTC. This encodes CASSIGAGPREQYF.

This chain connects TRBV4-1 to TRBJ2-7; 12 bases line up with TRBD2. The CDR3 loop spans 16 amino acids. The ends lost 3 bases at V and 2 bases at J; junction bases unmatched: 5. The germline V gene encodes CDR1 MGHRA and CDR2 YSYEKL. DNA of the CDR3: TGCGCCAGCAGCCAGCCGGGACTAGCGGGTCCCTACGAGCAGTACTTC. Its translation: CASSQPGLAGPYEQYF.

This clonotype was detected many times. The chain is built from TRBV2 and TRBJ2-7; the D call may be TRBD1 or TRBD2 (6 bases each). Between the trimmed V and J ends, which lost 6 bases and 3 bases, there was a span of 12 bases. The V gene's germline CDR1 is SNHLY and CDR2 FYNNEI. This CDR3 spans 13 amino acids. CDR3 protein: CASRRQEGYEQYF. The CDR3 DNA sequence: TGTGCCAGCAGAAGACAGGAGGGCTACGAGCAGTACTTC.

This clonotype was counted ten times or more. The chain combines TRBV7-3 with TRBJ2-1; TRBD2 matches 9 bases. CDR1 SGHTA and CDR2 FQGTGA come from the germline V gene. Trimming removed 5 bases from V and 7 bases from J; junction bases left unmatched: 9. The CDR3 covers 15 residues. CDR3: CASSPAIAGENEQFF. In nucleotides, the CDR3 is TGTGCCAGCAGCCCCGCGATAGCGGGAGAAAATGAGCAGTTCTTC.

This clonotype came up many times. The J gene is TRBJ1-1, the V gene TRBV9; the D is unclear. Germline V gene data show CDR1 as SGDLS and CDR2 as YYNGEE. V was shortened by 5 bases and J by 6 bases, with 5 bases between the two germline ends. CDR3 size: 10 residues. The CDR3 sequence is CASRPAEAFF. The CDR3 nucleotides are TGTGCCAGCAGGCCAGCTGAAGCTTTCTTT.